This T cell receptor beta chain is from a study of T cell responses to AZD1222 COVID-19 vaccine. The CDR3 contains 14 residues. V was trimmed by 0 bases and J by 1 base, leaving 6 bases between them. In germline, CDR1 is SGHTA, CDR2 FQGNSA. TCRdb keeps only in-frame clones here, not all; method: immunoSEQ multiplex PCR. The table lists roughly 100,000 clones, over 90% of them singletons. Specimen: peripheral blood, collected on day 0 of AZD1222 vaccination. The receptor was derived from an adult in good health. The genes are TRBV7-2 and TRBJ1-1; D gene ambiguous. CDR3 DNA sequence: TGTGCCAGCAGCTTAGCGCTTGGGAACACTGAAGCTTTCTTT. As protein: CASSLALGNTEAFF.